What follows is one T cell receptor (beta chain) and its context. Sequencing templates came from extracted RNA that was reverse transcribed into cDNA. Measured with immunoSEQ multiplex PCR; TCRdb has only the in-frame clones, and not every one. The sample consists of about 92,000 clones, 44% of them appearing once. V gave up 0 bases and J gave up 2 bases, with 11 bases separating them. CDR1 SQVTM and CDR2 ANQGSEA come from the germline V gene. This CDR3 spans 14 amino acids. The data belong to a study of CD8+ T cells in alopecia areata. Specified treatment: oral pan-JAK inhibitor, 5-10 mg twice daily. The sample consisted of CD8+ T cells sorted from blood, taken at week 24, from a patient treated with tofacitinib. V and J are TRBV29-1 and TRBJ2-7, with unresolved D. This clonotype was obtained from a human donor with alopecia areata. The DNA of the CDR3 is TGCAGCGTTGAAGACCCGGTTTCCGCCTACGAGCAGTACTTC. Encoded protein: CSVEDPVSAYEQYF.